The 29 T cell receptor beta chains given below trace back to one sample, sequenced in a study of response to subunit inactivated influenza vaccine. TCRdb reprocessed the RT-PCR reads with MiXCR, giving one entry per CDR3 protein. The data contain more than 400,000 distinct CDR3 sequences, under 8.5% of them seen just once; the ten biggest clones take up less than 15%. Sequences were derived from PBMCs from blood, sampled less than 30 months after vaccination. These receptors were collected from a man aged 45-69 years who received an inactivated influenza vaccine.

This clonotype has just a few counts. The rearrangement joins TRBV2 to TRBJ1-1; 7 bases are a match to TRBD1. The J segment lost 0 bases and the V segment lost 7 bases, leaving 8 bases of the junction unmatched. The CDR3 extends over 15 amino acids. The germline CDR1 and CDR2 sequences are SNHLY and FYNNEI. This CDR3 is CASIINRGLNTEAFF. CDR3 nucleotide sequence: TGTGCCAGCATCATAAACAGGGGATTGAACACTGAAGCTTTCTTT.

This clonotype was found a few times. The V and J genes are TRBV7-2 and TRBJ2-3; a weak D match, TRBD2 (5 bases). CDR3 length: 14 amino acids. Germline loops: CDR1 SGHTA, CDR2 FQGNSA. The ends were cut back, 5 bases at V and 6 bases at J, with 15 bases in the middle. CDR3 nucleotides: TGTGCCAGCAGCCCCTCGCGGGTCTCGGATACGCAGTATTTT. Translating it yields CASSPSRVSDTQYF.

This chain links TRBV12-3 or TRBV12-4 with TRBJ2-5, with D perhaps matching TRBD2 (6 bases). This CDR3 has 15 amino acids. Trimming took 2 bases from V and 6 from J, leaving 16 bases between them. DNA for the CDR3: TGTGCCAGCAGTTTACATCCACTAGCCGGCAAGACCCAGTACTTC. Amino acid sequence: CASSLHPLAGKTQYF.

Turning to this clonotype: A clone one base away is much larger, so this may be a read error. The chain carries TRBV10-3 and TRBJ2-5; D is unresolved. Germline-derived CDR1 and CDR2 are ENHRY and SYGVKD. The length of the CDR3 is 15 residues. In DNA form, the CDR3 reads TGTGCCACCGGGCCCTCGGTAACCTACCAAGAGAGCCAGTACTTC. Protein product: CATGPSVTYQESQYF.

The table lists this clonotype with a few counts. The rearrangement joins TRBV5-1 to TRBJ2-5, with 14 bases lining up with TRBD2. Germline loops: CDR1 SGHRS, CDR2 YFSETQ. The CDR3 is made up of 15 amino acids. Trimming took 2 bases from V and 5 from J; bases not matched to a gene: 2. For the CDR3, the DNA is TGCGCCAGCAGCTTCGGGACTAGCGGGAGTGAGACCCAGTACTTC. This sequence encodes CASSFGTSGSETQYF.

A few counts support this clonotype. This chain links TRBV9 with TRBJ2-7, with 9 bases fitting TRBD2. Germline values: CDR1 SGDLS, CDR2 YYNGEE. This CDR3 region has 15 residues. Germline trimming cut 4 bases from V and 5 bases from J; bases unmatched to any gene: 10. Written as DNA, the CDR3 is TGTGCCAGCAGCCGCGGGGTAGCGGGGGACAACGAGCAGTACTTC. This gives the protein CASSRGVAGDNEQYF.

For the CDR3, the DNA is TGTGCCAGCAGCTTAGCAGGGACAGGGGTGGGACAGCCCCAGCATTTT. It yields the protein CASSLAGTGVGQPQHF. The rearrangement uses TRBV7-2 and TRBJ1-5; the match to TRBD1 covers 10 bases. J lost 7 bases, V lost 0 bases, and 6 bases had no gene match. This CDR3 spans 16 amino acids. CDR1 is SGHTA, CDR2 FQGNSA, per germline.

This chain uses TRBV24-1 with TRBJ2-5, with no clear D. With 3 bases removed from V and 3 bases from J, the gap between germline ends came to 4 bases. CDR1 is KGHDR, CDR2 SFDVKD, per germline. This CDR3 region has 12 residues. CDR3 bases: TGTGCCACCAGTGATCTCGAAGAGACCCAGTACTTC. Translation gives CATSDLEETQYF.

Only a few counts were recorded for this clonotype. The chain combines TRBV27 with TRBJ2-7, with 8 positions matching TRBD1. The germline gives CDR1 MNHEY, CDR2 SMNVEV (reference sequence). The CDR3 extends over 14 amino acids. V dropped 6 bases and J dropped 3; count of bases not matched to a gene: 7. The CDR3 is CASRRTGTRYEQYF. The CDR3 coding sequence is TGTGCCAGCAGAAGGACAGGGACCCGCTACGAGCAGTACTTC.

This clonotype appeared many times. This sequence joins TRBV7-9 and TRBJ1-5, with D unresolved. Trimming shortened V by 1 base and J by 0 bases, and 7 bases separated the two germline ends. This CDR3 is 15 amino acids long. Germline CDR1 is SEHNR and CDR2 is FQNEAQ (reference sequence). CDR3 loop: CASSLGASSNQPQHF. The CDR3 DNA reads TGTGCCAGCAGCTTAGGTGCCAGTAGCAATCAGCCCCAGCATTTT.

V and J are TRBV4-3 and TRBJ2-5, with TRBD2 matching 10 bases. There are 17 residues in the CDR3. The germline V gene encodes CDR1 LGHNA and CDR2 YSLEER. Unmatched junction bases numbered 7, after V lost 0 bases and J lost 3 bases. CDR3 amino acids: CASSQETGLAGEETQYF. CDR3 sequence (DNA): TGCGCCAGCAGCCAAGAAACGGGGCTAGCGGGAGAAGAGACCCAGTACTTC.

This clonotype was observed many times. V gene TRBV7-6 combines with J gene TRBJ2-1; TRBD2 matches at 12 bases. This CDR3 contains 18 residues. With 2 bases clipped from V and 5 bases from J, the junction kept 10 bases outside the gene matches. Germline CDR1 reads SGHVS; CDR2 reads FNYEAQ. In nucleotides, the CDR3 is TGTGCCAGCAGCTTATCCATCAGACTAGCGGGAGAGAACAATGAGCAGTTCTTC. This codes for CASSLSIRLAGENNEQFF.

V gene TRBV21-1 combines with J gene TRBJ2-7; the table names TRBD1, a call not compared with the DNA. TRBV21-1 represents a pseudogene. The CDR3 spans 14 residues. The CDR3 sequence: CASTDLGHFYEQYF. The CDR3 DNA sequence: TGTGCCAGCACCGACTTGGGACACTTCTACGAGCAGTACTTC.

This clonotype was counted between two and nine times. This chain uses TRBV27 with TRBJ1-4, with a tentative D call TRBD1 (5 bases). The ends were cut back, 6 bases at V and 8 bases at J, with 19 bases in the middle. The CDR3 runs 15 residues. The germline CDR1 and CDR2 sequences are MNHEY and SMNVEV (reference sequence). CDR3 coding DNA: TGTGCCAGCAGAATGAGGAGCCAGGGTCCCGAAAAACTGTTTTTT. Residues: CASRMRSQGPEKLFF. The whole variable domain, filled in from reference TRBV27 and TRBJ1-4, reads EAQVTQNPRYLITVTGKKLTVTCSQNMNHEYMSWYRQDPGLGLRQIYYSMNVEVTDKGDVPEGYKVSRKEKRNFPLILESPSPNQTSLYFCASRMRSQGPEKLFFGSGTQLSVL.

The V and J genes are TRBV10-3 and TRBJ2-5; D is perhaps TRBD2 (5 bases). The V end lost 9 bases, the J end lost 4 bases, and 12 bases lay between the germline ends. CDR1 is ENHRY and CDR2 is SYGVKD in the germline V gene. The CDR3 totals 12 residues. The CDR3 sequence: CAIAASRETQYF. CDR3 coding DNA: TGTGCCATTGCAGCTAGCCGAGAGACCCAGTACTTC.

The CDR3 DNA sequence: TGTGCCAGCAGCTTGGATGAGTCCGGCACAGATACGCAGTATTTT. It specifies CASSLDESGTDTQYF. V gene TRBV5-5 combines with J gene TRBJ2-3, with no clear D. V was clipped by 0 bases and J by 1 base, with 9 bases between them. The CDR3 is 15 amino acids. The germline V gene encodes CDR1 SGHKS and CDR2 YYEKEE (reference sequence).

This chain uses TRBV20-1 with TRBJ1-2; possible D gene TRBD1, 5 bases. Per germline, CDR1 DFQATT and CDR2 SNEGSKA (reference sequence). The V end was cut by 3 bases, the J end by 8 bases, with 13 bases between. The CDR3 covers 12 residues. The CDR3 DNA follows: TGCAGTGCTAGCTGGCGGGGGGTAGGCTACACCTTC. Encoded protein: CSASWRGVGYTF.

The rearrangement uses TRBV7-6 and TRBJ2-1; TRBD1 aligns across 8 bases. Germline V CDR1 and CDR2: SGHVS, FNYEAQ. V shed 5 bases, J shed 7 bases, and the junction held 10 bases outside the gene matches. CDR3 length equals 15 residues. The CDR3 spells CASSRGQGWINEQFF. The CDR3 nucleotides are TGTGCCAGCAGCAGAGGACAGGGATGGATAAATGAGCAGTTCTTC.

This clonotype was recorded a few times. This chain uses TRBV20-1 with TRBJ1-4; D is ambiguous. The V gene's germline CDR1 is DFQATT and CDR2 SNEGSKA (reference sequence). V shed 5 bases and J shed 3 bases, with 4 bases lying between them. The CDR3 is 11 amino acids. The CDR3 here is CSAPSNEKLFF. The CDR3 coding sequence is TGCAGTGCTCCTTCTAATGAAAAACTGTTTTTT.

The gene calls are TRBV20-1 and TRBJ1-3; D not resolved. The ends were cut back, 2 bases at V and 0 bases at J, with 5 bases in the middle. Germline CDR1 and CDR2: DFQATT and SNEGSKA (reference sequence). The CDR3 extends over 13 amino acids. This chain's CDR3 is CSARRSSGNTIYF. The CDR3 nucleotides read TGCAGTGCTAGAAGGAGCTCTGGAAACACCATATATTTT.

This clonotype was picked up many times. V gene TRBV28 combines with J gene TRBJ1-5; D gene uncertain. The CDR3 contains 12 residues. Germline CDR1 and CDR2: MDHEN and SYDVKM. CDR3 in DNA: TGTGCGTCATCTGGGTATGATCAGCCCCAGCATTTT. The encoded protein is CASSGYDQPQHF. Looking up the rest from reference TRBV28 and TRBJ1-5 gives the full variable domain: DVKVTQSSRYLVKRTGEKVFLECVQDMDHENMFWYRQDPGLGLRLIYFSYDVKMKEKGDIPEGYSVSREKKERFSLILESASTNQTSMYLCASSGYDQPQHFGDGTRLSIL.

V gene TRBV12-3 or TRBV12-4 combines with J gene TRBJ2-2; TRBD2 matches at 9 bases. V shed 6 bases, J shed 4 bases, and the junction held 12 bases outside the gene matches. This CDR3 region has 17 residues. CDR3 residues: CASRGSSGSRVTGELFF. The CDR3 DNA sequence: TGTGCCAGCAGGGGGAGTAGCGGGAGTAGGGTCACCGGGGAGCTGTTTTTT.

This clonotype was observed at least ten times. The chain combines TRBV29-1 with TRBJ1-1; 9 bases map to TRBD1. J gave up 5 bases and V 7 bases, and 8 bases lay outside the gene matches. The CDR3 has 13 residues. Per germline, CDR1 SQVTM and CDR2 ANQGSEA. CDR3 in amino acids: CSAVGQGRTEAFF. The CDR3 nucleotides are TGCAGCGCCGTCGGACAGGGGAGGACTGAAGCTTTCTTT. Based on the CDR3 plus reference TRBV29-1 and TRBJ1-1, the full variable domain is SAVISQKPSRDICQRGTSLTIQCQVDSQVTMMFWYRQQPGQSLTLIATANQGSEATYESGFVIDKFPISRPNLTFSTLTVSNMSPEDSSIYLCSAVGQGRTEAFFGQGTRLTVV.

This clonotype came up many times. CDR3 in amino acids: CASSQKEGTEAFF. The CDR3 DNA sequence: TGTGCCAGCAGCCAGAAAGAGGGCACTGAAGCTTTCTTT. J is TRBJ1-1 and V is TRBV3-1; unclear D gene. Trimming took 3 bases from V and 4 from J, leaving 9 bases between them. Per the germline V gene, CDR1 is LGHDT and CDR2 is YNNKEL (reference sequence). The CDR3 has 13 residues.

There are a few counts of this clonotype. This chain links TRBV7-2 with TRBJ2-7; TRBD2 matches at 12 bases. Looked up from germline, CDR1 is SGHTA and CDR2 is FQGNSA. J lost 2 bases, V lost 5 bases, and 4 bases had no gene match. There are 15 residues in the CDR3. The CDR3: CASSARTSGTYEQYF. As DNA, the CDR3 is TGTGCCAGCAGCGCACGGACTAGCGGGACCTACGAGCAGTACTTC.

The chain is built from TRBV20-1 and TRBJ2-5; D may match TRBD1 or TRBD2 (6 bases each). The V and J ends lost 5 bases and 10 bases respectively, with 20 bases between them. There are 13 residues in the CDR3. Germline lookup yields CDR1 DFQATT and CDR2 SNEGSKA (reference sequence). The CDR3 region is CSAGGPNREGQYF. The CDR3 region has the DNA TGCAGTGCTGGGGGGCCAAACCGGGAAGGCCAGTACTTC.

This clonotype was counted at least ten times. The V gene is TRBV6-1, the J gene TRBJ1-3; 10 bases fit TRBD1. The CDR3 has 14 amino acids. The trim removed 6 bases at V and 2 bases at J, leaving 1 base unmatched. Germline V gives CDR1 MNHNS, CDR2 SASEGT. The CDR3 spells CASRGQGAGNTIYF. The CDR3 DNA is TGTGCCAGCAGAGGACAGGGGGCTGGAAACACCATATATTTT.

The chain couples TRBV5-6 to TRBJ2-3; tentative D call: TRBD1 (5 bases). The germline V gene encodes CDR1 SGHDT and CDR2 YYEEEE. This CDR3 spans 15 amino acids. The V end was cut by 1 base, the J end by 4 bases, with 13 bases between. In nucleotides, the CDR3 is TGTGCCAGCAGCTTGTCCCACAGGCAGGCAGATACGCAGTATTTT. It encodes CASSLSHRQADTQYF.

This clonotype has a count of ten or more. This chain joins TRBV20-1 and TRBJ2-5, with D perhaps matching TRBD1 or TRBD2 (6 bases each). The V and J ends lost 3 bases and 4 bases respectively, with 9 bases between them. This CDR3 spans 12 amino acids. In germline, CDR1 is DFQATT, CDR2 SNEGSKA (reference sequence). In nucleotides, the CDR3 is TGCAGTGCTAGCGGGGGCGGAGAGACCCAGTACTTC. Protein: CSASGGGETQYF.